The clone carrying this TCR beta chain was seen repeatedly, ten times or more. What it binds is not known. Using unique molecular identifiers, the investigators prepared the TCRbeta library. TCRdb called the PCR reads again in MiXCR, with one record for every CDR3 protein. Among approximately 500,000 distinct CDR3 sequences listed, about 10% were seen once. The sample originates from a study of T-cell reconstitution after alpha-beta-depleted transplantation in children. CDR1 and CDR2 from the germline V gene are SGHRS and YFSETQ. Trimming removed 3 bases from V and 6 bases from J; junction bases left unmatched: 11. CDR3 length: 16 amino acids. General observations from the study: By one year post-transplant, T-cell counts and diversity largely arose from T cells that were newly produced. There were reportedly several hundred expanded graft clones from which alpha-beta T cells came about two months after transplant. Surviving recipient T cells and intrathymic progenitors accounted for some patients' high TCRbeta diversity at day 60.

The chain combines TRBV5-1 with TRBJ2-2; TRBD2 aligns across 7 bases. The specimen comprised PBMCs, sampled before TCRalphabeta/CD19-depleted stem cell transplant. The receptor's source is a child aged 2 to 10 with inherited bone marrow failure, due to receive a stem cell transplant. The CDR3 DNA sequence: TGCGCCAGCAGCTCAGACTATGCGGGAGTCCCCGGGGAGCTGTTTTTT. Protein product: CASSSDYAGVPGELFF.